These 14 T cell receptor beta chains were sequenced from one sample in a study of T cells in women clearing cervical HPV infection. The method was immunoSEQ multiplex PCR; TCRdb's version includes in-frame clones alone and lacks a portion of them. The data include under 45,000 clones; the top ten clones carry 5.5% to 8%. Sample: blood buffy coat. These receptors came from a woman between 18 and 75 years old with a cervical HPV16 infection that either progressed to CIN3+ or cleared (not recorded which).

CDR3 bases read: TGTGCCAGTAGTAACGGACAGACAACTAATGAAAAA. It specifies CASSNGQTTNEK. The CDR3, in full, reads CASSNGQTTNEKLFF. This chain links TRBV19 with TRBJ1-4; possibly TRBD1 for D (6 bases). Sequencing ends 3 residues short of the CDR3 end; the germline J gene provides the rest. Germline CDR1 and CDR2: LNHDA and SQIVND (reference sequence). Between the trimmed V and J ends, which lost 4 bases and 0 bases, there was a span of 9 bases. This CDR3 has 15 residues.

Concerning this clone: Coverage ceases 3 residues before the CDR3 finishes, and the germline J gene fills in the end. The J gene is TRBJ1-6, the V gene TRBV19, with D perhaps matching TRBD1 (5 bases). Germline V lookup: CDR1 LNHDA, CDR2 SQIVND (reference sequence). Deletions cut 5 bases from V and 7 bases from J, with 15 bases between. CDR3 length: 15 residues. The CDR3 DNA, read in part, is TGTGCCAGTAGTCCGGGAGGGGCCATCAATTCACCC. Its translation is CASSPGGAINSP. In full, the CDR3 is CASSPGGAINSPLHF.

Regarding this clone: The CDR3 extends 3 residues past the end of the read, so its final part is completed from the germline J gene. V usage is TRBV6-4 and J usage is TRBJ1-4; 7 nucleotides align to TRBD1. The germline V gene encodes CDR1 MRHNA and CDR2 SNTAGT. CDR3 length equals 14 residues. The DNA read from the CDR3 is TGTGCCAGCGTCGGGACAGCCGTTTTTTCACCA. This sequence encodes CASVGTAVFSP. The full CDR3 sequence reads CASVGTAVFSPLFF.

As to this clone: The CDR3 end lies 3 residues beyond the end of the read and is filled in from the germline J gene. The chain has TRBV7-6 and TRBJ2-1; D is perhaps TRBD1 (6 bases). The germline CDR1 and CDR2 sequences are SGHVS and FNYEAQ. V lost 3 bases to trimming and J lost 3 bases, with 15 bases between them. CDR3 size: 16 residues. CDR3 residues: CASSFKQGSYYNEQFF. The covered CDR3 bases are TGTGCCAGCAGCTTTAAACAGGGCAGCTACTACAATGAG.

Turning to this clone: The read finishes 3 residues shy of the CDR3 end, and the germline J gene is used to complete it. This chain links TRBV30 with TRBJ1-2, with 10 positions matching TRBD1. J gave up 5 bases and V 6 bases, and 3 bases lay outside the gene matches. This CDR3 region has 12 residues. Germline assignment: CDR1 GTSNPN and CDR2 SVGIG (reference sequence). The CDR3 sequence: CACRQGAYGYTF. CDR3 DNA (partial): TGTGCCTGTAGACAGGGGGCATATGGC.

Details on this clone: The read terminates 3 residues before the CDR3 end, so the remaining end is supplied by the germline J gene. The genes are TRBV19 and TRBJ2-1; 8 nucleotides line up with TRBD2. With V trimmed by 6 bases and J by 7 bases, 5 bases remained unmatched. Per the germline V gene, CDR1 is LNHDA and CDR2 is SQIVND (reference sequence). The CDR3 has 13 residues. CDR3 residues: CASRGGRMNEQFF. The sequenced CDR3 bases are TGTGCCAGTAGGGGCGGGAGGATGAATGAG. Full variable domain (rest looked up from reference TRBV19 and TRBJ2-1): DGGITQSPKYLFRKEGQNVTLSCEQNLNHDAMYWYRQDPGQGLRLIYYSQIVNDFQKGDIAEGYSVSREKKESFPLTVTSAQKNPTAFYLCASRGGRMNEQFFGPGTRLTVL.

On this clone: Read coverage stops 3 residues before the CDR3 terminus; the germline J gene supplies the remainder. The V and J genes are TRBV11-1 and TRBJ2-2; 7 bases agree with TRBD1. CDR1 is SGHAT, CDR2 FQDESV, per germline (reference sequence). The CDR3 sequence is 14 residues long. CDR3 bases read: TGTGCCAGCAGCCGAACTAGACAGGGTTCACCG. Its translation is CASSRTRQGSP. The full CDR3 sequence reads CASSRTRQGSPLFF.

Remarks on this clone: Coverage ceases 3 residues before the CDR3 finishes, and the germline J gene fills in the end. This chain uses TRBV2 with TRBJ1-2, with 8 nucleotides matching TRBD1. V lost 8 bases to trimming and J lost 6 bases; unmatched junction nucleotides: 11. CDR3 length: 14 residues. Germline CDR1 reads SNHLY; CDR2 reads FYNNEI. The chain's CDR3 is CASAWNSGGDGYTF. The CDR3 DNA, read in part, is TGTGCCAGCGCTTGGAATTCAGGGGGCGATGGC.

In regard to this clone: The read terminates 3 residues ahead of where the CDR3 ends, so the germline J gene completes it. The chain has TRBV11-2 and TRBJ2-7, with TRBD1 matching over 7 bases. Trimming at V came to 5 bases and at J to 2 bases, leaving 6 bases not matched to a gene. The CDR3 runs 14 residues. Germline values: CDR1 SGHAT, CDR2 FQNNGV. CDR3 DNA, as far as it was read: TGTGCCAGCAGCAAAACCGGGACAGCCTACGAG. Encoded protein: CASSKTGTAYE. The entire CDR3 reads CASSKTGTAYEQYF. The full variable domain, rest sourced from reference TRBV11-2 and TRBJ2-7, is EAGVAQSPRYKIIEKRQSVAFWCNPISGHATLYWYQQILGQGPKLLIQFQNNGVVDDSQLPKDRFSAERLKGVDSTLKIQPAKLEDSAVYLCASSKTGTAYEQYFGPGTRLTVT.

About this clone: Read sequence stops 3 residues before the CDR3 end, and the germline J gene provides the missing end. This chain links TRBV7-9 with TRBJ1-2, with D hard to call. The CDR3 is 15 residues long. CDR1 SEHNR and CDR2 FQNEAQ come from the germline V gene (reference sequence). The part of the CDR3 DNA that was read is TGTGCCAGCAGCCCGACACCCTATGGCACAGATACC. It translates to CASSPTPYGTDT. The whole CDR3 protein reads CASSPTPYGTDTYTF.

Concerning this clone: The read halts 3 residues ahead of the CDR3 end, with the missing end drawn from the germline J gene. The chain couples TRBV28 to TRBJ2-5; D is uncertain. The CDR3 spans 15 residues. CDR1 is MDHEN, CDR2 SYDVKM, per germline. V shed 2 bases and J shed 2 bases, with 12 bases lying between them. CDR3 in amino acids: CASSLLIAKQETQYF. The sequenced CDR3 bases are TGTGCCAGCAGTTTACTGATTGCGAAACAAGAGACC.

About this clone: The read ends 3 residues early relative to the CDR3; the germline J gene fills the gap. The J gene is TRBJ1-3, the V gene TRBV2, with D hard to call. Trimming removed 4 bases from V and 0 bases from J, with 7 bases in between. The CDR3 covers 14 residues. Germline CDR1 reads SNHLY; CDR2 reads FYNNEI. The sequenced CDR3 bases are TGTGCCAGCAGTGCTCAGAGCTCTGGAAACACC. It yields the protein CASSAQSSGNT. The entire CDR3 reads CASSAQSSGNTIYF.

On this clone itself: Sequencing ends 3 residues short of the CDR3 end; the germline J gene provides the rest. The chain uses TRBV30 and TRBJ2-2, with D hard to call. The CDR3 is made up of 13 amino acids. CDR1 and CDR2 (germline): GTSNPN, SVGIG (reference sequence). CDR3 bases read: TGTGCCTGGAGTGGCACTTATAATTCACCG. It yields the protein CAWSGTYNSP. The full CDR3 reads CAWSGTYNSPLFF. Supplemented by reference TRBV30 and TRBJ2-2, the full variable domain reads SQTIHQWPATLVQPVGSPLSLECTVEGTSNPNLYWYRQAAGRGLQLLFYSVGIGQISSEVPQNLSASRPQDRQFILSSKKLLLSDSGFYLCAWSGTYNSPLFFGEGSRLTVL.

On this clone: The CDR3 end falls 3 residues outside the read, so it is completed with the germline J gene. The chain is built from TRBV19 and TRBJ1-2, with a weak D call TRBD1 (5 bases). CDR1 and CDR2 (germline): LNHDA, SQIVND (reference sequence). The CDR3 length is 14 residues. The ends were cut back, 3 bases at V and 3 bases at J, with 11 bases in the middle. The CDR3 bases that were read are TGTGCCAGTAGTATCCAGGGTATGGACTATGGC. It encodes CASSIQGMDYG. Given in full, the CDR3 is CASSIQGMDYGYTF.